Sequencing of this T cell receptor beta chain was carried out in a study of T cells expressing NK-cell markers. The overall study: Among the eight sequenced donors, seven tested HCMV-seropositive and one tested seronegative. Study observations and caveats: NKG2C+ dominant clonotypes from 5 to 7 donors made up about 1.0-7.5% of CD8+ T cells.

Germline-derived CDR1 and CDR2 are SSHAT and FNYEAQ (reference sequence). The CDR3 consists of 15 residues. Using the 5' RACE reads, TCRdb records one entry per CDR3 protein without DNA. The table for this sample gives 130,000 to 150,000 distinct CDR3 sequences. Worth noting for this clonotype: The antigen is not known.

Sequenced: blood T cells: a sorted CD56 or NKG2C T cell subset, CD4+ or CD8+ T cells, or bulk PBMC T cells (not recorded which). This sequence joins TRBV7-7 and TRBJ2-1; TCRdb designates TRBD2, a call that cannot be tested without DNA. This receptor was identified in a man between 18 and 35 years old in good health. CDR3 sequence: CASSLAPASNNEQFF.